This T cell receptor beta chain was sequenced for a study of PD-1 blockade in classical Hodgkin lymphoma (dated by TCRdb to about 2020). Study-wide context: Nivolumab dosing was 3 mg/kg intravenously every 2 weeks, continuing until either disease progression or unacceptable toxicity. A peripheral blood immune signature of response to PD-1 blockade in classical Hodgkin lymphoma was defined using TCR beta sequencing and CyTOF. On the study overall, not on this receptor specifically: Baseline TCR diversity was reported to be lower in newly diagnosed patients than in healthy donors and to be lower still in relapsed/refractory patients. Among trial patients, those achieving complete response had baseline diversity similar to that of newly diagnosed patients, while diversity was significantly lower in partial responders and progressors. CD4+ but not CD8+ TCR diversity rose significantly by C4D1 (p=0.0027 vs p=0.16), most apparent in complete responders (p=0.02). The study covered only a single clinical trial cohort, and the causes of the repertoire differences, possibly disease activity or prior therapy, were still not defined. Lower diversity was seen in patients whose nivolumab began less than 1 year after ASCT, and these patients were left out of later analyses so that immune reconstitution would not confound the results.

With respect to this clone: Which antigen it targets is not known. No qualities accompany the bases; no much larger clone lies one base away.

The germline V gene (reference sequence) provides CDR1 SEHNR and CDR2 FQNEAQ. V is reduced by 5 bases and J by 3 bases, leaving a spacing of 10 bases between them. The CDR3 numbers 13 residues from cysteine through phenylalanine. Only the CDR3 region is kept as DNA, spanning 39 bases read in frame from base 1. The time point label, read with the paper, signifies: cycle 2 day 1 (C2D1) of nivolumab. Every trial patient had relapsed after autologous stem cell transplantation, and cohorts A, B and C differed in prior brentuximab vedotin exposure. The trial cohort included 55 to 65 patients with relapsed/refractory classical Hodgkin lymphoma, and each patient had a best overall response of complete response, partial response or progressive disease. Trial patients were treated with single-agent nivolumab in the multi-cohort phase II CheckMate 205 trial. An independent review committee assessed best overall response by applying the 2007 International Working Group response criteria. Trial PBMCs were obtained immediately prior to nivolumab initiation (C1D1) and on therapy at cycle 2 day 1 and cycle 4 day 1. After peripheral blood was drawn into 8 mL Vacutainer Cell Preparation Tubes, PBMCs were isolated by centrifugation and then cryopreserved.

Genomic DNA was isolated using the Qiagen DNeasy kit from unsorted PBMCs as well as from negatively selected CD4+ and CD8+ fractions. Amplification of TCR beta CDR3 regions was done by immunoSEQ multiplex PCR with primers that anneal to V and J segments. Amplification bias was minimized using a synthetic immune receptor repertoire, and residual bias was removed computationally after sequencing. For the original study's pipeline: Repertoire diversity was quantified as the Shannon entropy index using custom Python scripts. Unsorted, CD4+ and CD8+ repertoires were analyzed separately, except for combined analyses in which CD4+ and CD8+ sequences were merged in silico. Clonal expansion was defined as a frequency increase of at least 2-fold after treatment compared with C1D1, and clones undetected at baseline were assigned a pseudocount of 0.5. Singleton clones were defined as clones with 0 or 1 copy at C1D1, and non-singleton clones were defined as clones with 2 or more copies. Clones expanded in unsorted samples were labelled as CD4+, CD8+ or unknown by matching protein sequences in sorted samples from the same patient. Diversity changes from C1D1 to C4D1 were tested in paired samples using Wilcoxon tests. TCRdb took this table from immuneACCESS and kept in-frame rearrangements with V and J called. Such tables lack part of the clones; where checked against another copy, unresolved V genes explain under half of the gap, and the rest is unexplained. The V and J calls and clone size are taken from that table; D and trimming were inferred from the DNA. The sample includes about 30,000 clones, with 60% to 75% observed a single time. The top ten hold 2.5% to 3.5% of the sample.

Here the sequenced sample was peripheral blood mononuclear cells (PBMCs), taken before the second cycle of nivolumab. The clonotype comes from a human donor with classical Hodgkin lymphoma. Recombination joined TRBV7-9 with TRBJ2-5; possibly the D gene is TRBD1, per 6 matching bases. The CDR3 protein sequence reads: CASSPWTEETQYF. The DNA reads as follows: TGTGCCAGCAGCCCGTGGACAGAAGAGACCCAGTACTTC.